Sequencing of this TCR beta chain was carried out in a study of blood T cells in healthy people across ages. Together with a sample-barcoded 5' primer, a J-beta primer mix was included in a second PCR lasting about 6 to 12 cycles. From the 5' RACE reads, TCRdb called clonotypes with MiXCR, one entry per CDR3 protein. The sample has 800,000 or so distinct CDR3 sequences, around 45% seen once; the top ten hold 15% to 20%. The CDR3 length is 13 residues. Germline V gene sequence: CDR1 SGHTA, CDR2 FQGNSA. The V end was cut by 3 bases, the J end by 2 bases, with 6 bases between. This TCR was recovered from a man at least 80 years old in good health. The sample taken for sequencing was blood. The chain has TRBV7-2 and TRBJ2-3; TRBD2 is a possible D gene (5 bases). As DNA, the CDR3 is TGTGCCAGCAGCTTCGACTACACAGATACGCAGTATTTT. Amino acids: CASSFDYTDTQYF. Full variable domain (remainder filled in from reference TRBV7-2 and TRBJ2-3): GAGVSQSPSNKVTEKGKDVELRCDPISGHTALYWYRQSLGQGLEFLIYFQGNSAPDKSGLPSDRFSAERTGGSVSTLTIQRTQQEDSAVYLCASSFDYTDTQYFGPGTRLTVL.